Sequencing of this T cell receptor (beta chain) was carried out in a study of blood T cell repertoires in COVID-19. The germline gives CDR1 MDHEN, CDR2 SYDVKM. Trimming left V 5 bases short and J 0 bases short, with 17 bases between. The CDR3 sequence is 17 residues long. The protocol was immunoSEQ multiplex PCR, while the TCRdb copy is restricted to in-frame clones and leaves out a portion. The sample lists about 330,000 clones; around 89% were seen once. Specimen: peripheral blood. The receptor's source is a woman in her forties or fifties with active or convalescent COVID-19. The rearrangement uses TRBV28 and TRBJ1-5; a weak D match, TRBD1 (6 bases). The CDR3 DNA follows: TGTGCCAGCAGTCTCCGGACAGAGGCTTATAGCAATCAGCCCCAGCATTTT. It encodes CASSLRTEAYSNQPQHF. Combining the CDR3 with reference TRBV28 and TRBJ1-5 gives the whole variable domain DVKVTQSSRYLVKRTGEKVFLECVQDMDHENMFWYRQDPGLGLRLIYFSYDVKMKEKGDIPEGYSVSREKKERFSLILESASTNQTSMYLCASSLRTEAYSNQPQHFGDGTRLSIL.